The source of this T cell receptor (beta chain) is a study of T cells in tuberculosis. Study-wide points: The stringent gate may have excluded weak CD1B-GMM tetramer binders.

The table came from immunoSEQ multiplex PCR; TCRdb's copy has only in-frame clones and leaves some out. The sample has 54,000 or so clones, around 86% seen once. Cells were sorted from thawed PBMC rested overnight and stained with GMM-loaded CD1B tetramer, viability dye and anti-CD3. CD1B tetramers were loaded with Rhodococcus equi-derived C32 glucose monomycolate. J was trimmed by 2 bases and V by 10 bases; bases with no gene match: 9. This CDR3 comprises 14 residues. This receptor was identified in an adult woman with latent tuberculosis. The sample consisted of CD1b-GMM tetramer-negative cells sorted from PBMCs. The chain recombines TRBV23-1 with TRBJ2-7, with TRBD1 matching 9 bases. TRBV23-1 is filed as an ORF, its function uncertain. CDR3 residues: CATPRRTGAYEQYF. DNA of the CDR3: TGCGCCACGCCTCGACGGACAGGGGCCTACGAGCAGTACTTC.